The 25 T cell receptor beta chains below come from one sample, sequenced in a study of regulatory T cells in long-lasting Graves disease. Assembly of TCR beta libraries relied on iRepertoire HTBI primers together with Arm-PCR of CDR3 regions. TCRdb reanalysed the multiplex PCR reads using MiXCR and keeps one entry per CDR3 protein. The table includes roughly 520,000 distinct CDR3 sequences, 12% detected once. Time point reported: newly diagnosed GD, antithyroid drugs for less than 3 months. Researchers made the TCR library from RNA that was extracted from PBMCs. Another study also made use of these data, one on T cells in Graves' hyperthyroidism and ophthalmopathy.

The source material was peripheral blood mononuclear cells (PBMCs), sampled at new diagnosis, from a patient treated with antithyroid drugs. These receptors originate from a woman aged 25 to 39 with Graves disease.

At least ten counts were recorded for this clonotype. The V gene is TRBV2, the J gene TRBJ2-1, with TRBD2 matching 8 bases. In germline, CDR1 is SNHLY, CDR2 FYNNEI. Trimming took 8 bases from V and 8 from J; bases not matched to a gene: 5. The CDR3 sequence is 12 residues long. In nucleotides, the CDR3 is TGTGCCAGCCAGCGGGAGTACGATGAGCAGTTCTTC. As protein: CASQREYDEQFF.

This rearrangement joins TRBV6-2 or TRBV6-3 to TRBJ1-4; perhaps TRBD1 as D (5 bases). V lost 2 bases and J 5 bases, leaving 9 bases between the germline ends. The length of the CDR3 is 14 residues. The germline CDR1 and CDR2 sequences are MNHEY and SVGEGT. The CDR3 nucleotides read TGTGCCAGCAGTTACAACAGACAGAATGAAAAACTGTTTTTT. It is translated as CASSYNRQNEKLFF.

The chain is built from TRBV29-1 and TRBJ2-3, with 7 nucleotides matching TRBD2. This CDR3 has 14 amino acids. V lost 5 bases and J lost 5; bases outside the gene matches: 10. CDR1 SQVTM and CDR2 ANQGSEA come from the germline V gene. The DNA for the CDR3 is TGCAGCGTTAGTACTAGCGCGACCGGAGATACGCAGTATTTT. Translating gives CSVSTSATGDTQYF.

The sample holds many counts of this clonotype. The V gene is TRBV19, the J gene TRBJ2-5; 8 bases match TRBD1. CDR3 length equals 14 residues. The germline gives CDR1 LNHDA, CDR2 SQIVND (reference sequence). V shed 5 bases, J shed 5 bases, and the junction held 7 bases outside the gene matches. The CDR3 DNA is TGTGCCAGTAGTCCGGGACAGGCTGGGGAGACCCAGTACTTC. Translated: CASSPGQAGETQYF.

This clonotype was detected a few times. It may be a read error: a sequence one base away is much more abundant. V gene TRBV28 combines with J gene TRBJ2-1, with 9 positions matching TRBD1. J gave up 6 bases and V 2 bases, and 5 bases lay outside the gene matches. Per germline, CDR1 MDHEN and CDR2 SYDVKM. The CDR3 consists of 15 residues. CDR3 loop: CASSLVDRGPNEQFF. The CDR3, as DNA: TGTGCCAGCAGTTTAGTGGACAGGGGCCCCAATGAGCAGTTCTTC.

This clonotype was seen at least ten times. This chain uses TRBV4-1 with TRBJ2-5; tentatively, D is TRBD2 (6 bases). V gave up 1 base and J gave up 4 bases, with 10 bases separating them. The CDR3 extends over 14 amino acids. Germline CDR1 and CDR2: MGHRA and YSYEKL. The chain's CDR3 is CASSQGRGGETQYF. The CDR3 DNA sequence: TGCGCCAGCAGCCAAGGTCGGGGAGGAGAGACCCAGTACTTC.

This clonotype was found many times. DNA for the CDR3: TGTGCCAGCAGGTGGGGACTCTCTGGAAACACCATATATTTT. Translated, it gives CASRWGLSGNTIYF. V usage is TRBV2 and J usage is TRBJ1-3, with a weak D call TRBD1 (5 bases). The V end lost 6 bases, the J end lost 0 bases, and 9 bases lay between the germline ends. The CDR3 is 14 amino acids. CDR1 is SNHLY, CDR2 FYNNEI, per germline.

This clonotype was observed at least ten times. At one of its ends the junction is not consistent with the germline gene, which may arise from a read error. J is TRBJ2-4 and V is TRBV12-3 or TRBV12-4; possibly TRBD2 for D (7 bases). The CDR3 loop spans 15 amino acids. CDR3 bases: TGTGCCAGCAGCTTAGAGGGGGGGGCCAAAAACATTCAGTACTTC. Amino acids: CASSLEGGAKNIQYF.

This clonotype was observed at least ten times. V usage is TRBV2 and J usage is TRBJ1-1; 7 positions agree with TRBD1. Germline CDR1 SNHLY, CDR2 FYNNEI. V lost 6 bases to trimming and J lost 5 bases; unmatched junction nucleotides: 15. There are 16 residues in the CDR3. CDR3 loop: CASRPTGAMTGTEAFF. Here the CDR3 DNA reads TGTGCCAGCAGACCCACAGGGGCCATGACTGGGACTGAAGCTTTCTTT.

Details on this clonotype: Given a much more abundant clone one base away, this may be a read error. CDR3 bases: TGTGCCAGCAGTTTCAGGAACTCTGAAGCTTTCTTT. Translation gives CASSFRNSEAFF. V and J are TRBV12-3 or TRBV12-4 and TRBJ1-1; D not resolved. The CDR3 length is 12 residues.

V gene TRBV20-1 combines with J gene TRBJ1-1, with no clear D. This CDR3 region has 11 residues. V shed 6 bases and J shed 6 bases, with 11 bases lying between them. Germline V lookup: CDR1 DFQATT, CDR2 SNEGSKA (reference sequence). CDR3: CSARGEAEAFF. As DNA, the CDR3 is TGCAGTGCCCGCGGGGAGGCTGAAGCTTTCTTT.

The chain joins TRBV20-1 to TRBJ2-1, with D perhaps TRBD1 (6 bases). Germline lookup yields CDR1 DFQATT and CDR2 SNEGSKA (reference sequence). V was pared by 0 bases and J by 4 bases, with 16 bases between. The CDR3 runs 16 residues. The CDR3 reads CSARDSARGAYNEQFF. The CDR3 bases are TGCAGTGCTAGAGATAGTGCCAGGGGAGCATACAATGAGCAGTTCTTC.

A remark on this clonotype: This may be a read error, as it is one base from a much larger clone. The chain links TRBV3-1 to TRBJ2-7; 10 bases align to TRBD2. Germline loops: CDR1 LGHDT, CDR2 YNNKEL (reference sequence). This CDR3 region has 15 residues. The CDR3 DNA sequence: TGTGCCAGCAGTTACGGACTAGCGGCATACTACGGGCAGTACTTC. Translated: CASSYGLAAYYGQYF.

This clonotype was counted ten times or more. The chain links TRBV6-2 or TRBV6-3 to TRBJ2-1; perhaps D is TRBD1 or TRBD2 (5 bases each). The CDR3 contains 16 residues. Germline-derived CDR1 and CDR2 are MNHEY and SVGEGT. Trimming left V 2 bases short and J 0 bases short, with 11 bases between. In DNA form, the CDR3 reads TGTGCCAGCAGTTACGTCTCAGGGAGCTCCTACAATGAGCAGTTCTTC. Amino acid sequence: CASSYVSGSSYNEQFF.

This clonotype was observed at least ten times. The genes are TRBV12-3 or TRBV12-4 and TRBJ1-5; possible D gene TRBD1, 5 bases. This CDR3 region has 14 residues. V was pared by 8 bases and J by 0 bases, with 11 bases between. The CDR3 sequence: CASGRGSSNQPQHF. The CDR3 coding sequence is TGTGCCAGCGGTAGGGGATCTAGCAATCAGCCCCAGCATTTT.

In this sample, this clonotype turned up many times. V and J are TRBV7-9 and TRBJ2-3; D is unclear. Trimming left V 3 bases short and J 0 bases short, with 13 bases between. The CDR3 length is 16 residues. Germline CDR1 reads SEHNR; CDR2 reads FQNEAQ (reference sequence). The chain's CDR3 is CASSFARVLSTDTQYF. The CDR3 bases are TGTGCCAGCAGCTTTGCGCGAGTCCTGAGCACAGATACGCAGTATTTT.

This clonotype was seen only a few times. V usage is TRBV19 and J usage is TRBJ2-7; tentatively, D is TRBD1 (6 bases). CDR3 length: 13 residues. Germline-derived CDR1 and CDR2 are LNHDA and SQIVND (reference sequence). V shed 3 bases and J shed 5 bases, with 11 bases lying between them. CDR3: CASSIRGINEQYF. The CDR3 nucleotides are TGTGCCAGTAGTATCAGGGGCATAAACGAGCAGTACTTC.

There are a few counts of this clonotype. J is TRBJ1-4 and V is TRBV4-1, with a possible D match to TRBD1 (5 bases). V lost 2 bases, J lost 7 bases, and 8 bases lay in between. Germline CDR1 MGHRA, CDR2 YSYEKL. The CDR3 is made up of 13 amino acids. The CDR3 region has the DNA TGCGCCAGCAGCCAAAAGGGGATTGAAAAACTGTTTTTT. Protein sequence: CASSQKGIEKLFF.

This chain links TRBV10-3 with TRBJ2-1; a weak D match, TRBD2 (5 bases). With 7 bases removed from V and 3 bases from J, the gap between germline ends came to 10 bases. Germline-derived CDR1 and CDR2 are ENHRY and SYGVKD. The length of the CDR3 is 13 residues. In DNA, the CDR3 is TGTGCCATCAATTATGGACTCTACAATGAGCAGTTCTTC. Encoded protein: CAINYGLYNEQFF.

This clonotype was counted ten times or more. The gene calls are TRBV30 and TRBJ1-3; 7 bases agree with TRBD1. J lost 8 bases, V lost 2 bases, and 9 bases had no gene match. Germline loops: CDR1 GTSNPN, CDR2 SVGIG (reference sequence). The CDR3 has 14 amino acids. CDR3 coding DNA: TGTGCCTGGAGTCCCGGGACAGTAAGAGACACCATATATTTT. It is translated as CAWSPGTVRDTIYF. Full variable domain (remainder filled in from reference TRBV30 and TRBJ1-3): SQTIHQWPATLVQPVGSPLSLECTVEGTSNPNLYWYRQAAGRGLQLLFYSVGIGQISSEVPQNLSASRPQDRQFILSSKKLLLSDSGFYLCAWSPGTVRDTIYFGEGSWLTVV.

This clonotype has ten or more counts. The chain is built from TRBV7-9 and TRBJ2-4; D is perhaps TRBD1 or TRBD2 (5 bases each). Trimming stripped 5 bases from V and 2 bases from J, with 22 bases between. Germline V gene lookup returns CDR1 SEHNR and CDR2 FQNEAQ (reference sequence). This CDR3 comprises 18 residues. CDR3 region: CASSNPRQFPGPKNIQYF. The CDR3 DNA reads as TGTGCCAGCAGCAATCCTCGACAGTTCCCGGGGCCCAAAAACATTCAGTACTTC.

The chain uses TRBV7-7 and TRBJ2-5; TRBD1 is a possible D gene (6 bases). CDR3 length: 16 amino acids. The V gene lost 5 bases and the J gene lost 4 bases, with 20 bases spanning the gap. Germline loops: CDR1 SSHAT, CDR2 FNYEAQ (reference sequence). CDR3: CASSRQGSGPPETQYF. As DNA, the CDR3 is TGTGCCAGCAGCCGGCAGGGGTCAGGCCCCCCAGAGACCCAGTACTTC. Full variable domain (outside the CDR3, taken from reference TRBV7-7 and TRBJ2-5): GAGVSQSPRYKVTKRGQDVTLRCDPISSHATLYWYQQALGQGPEFLTYFNYEAQPDKSGLPSDRFSAERPEGSISTLTIQRTEQRDSAMYRCASSRQGSGPPETQYFGPGTRLLVL.

This clonotype was recorded a few times. The rearrangement joins TRBV6-1 to TRBJ2-5, with unresolved D. V lost 2 bases and J 5 bases, leaving 15 bases between the germline ends. CDR3 length equals 15 residues. Germline lookup yields CDR1 MNHNS and CDR2 SASEGT. The CDR3 DNA sequence: TGTGCCAGCAGTGAATCCGGAAGGGCCGGGGAGACCCAGTACTTC. This sequence encodes CASSESGRAGETQYF.

The J gene is TRBJ1-2, the V gene TRBV7-9, with 12 positions matching TRBD1. This CDR3 is built from 18 residues. The germline gives CDR1 SEHNR, CDR2 FQNEAQ (reference sequence). The junction had 13 bases not matched to a gene; V was cut back by 4 bases and J by 4 bases. The CDR3: CASSSPGTGGYRPYGYTF. The CDR3 coding sequence is TGTGCCAGCAGCTCCCCCGGGACAGGGGGCTATCGACCCTATGGCTACACCTTC. Full variable domain (remainder filled in from reference TRBV7-9 and TRBJ1-2): DTGVSQNPRHKITKRGQNVTFRCDPISEHNRLYWYRQTLGQGPEFLTYFQNEAQLEKSRLLSDRFSAERPKGSFSTLEIQRTEQGDSAMYLCASSSPGTGGYRPYGYTFGSGTRLTVV.

This clonotype was recorded many times. This sequence joins TRBV30 and TRBJ1-2; D gene unclear. The CDR3 has 13 amino acids. Germline V gives CDR1 GTSNPN, CDR2 SVGIG (reference sequence). With 4 bases removed from V and 6 bases from J, the gap between germline ends came to 15 bases. In nucleotides, the CDR3 is TGTGCCTGGAATGTAACCAGGCTCGATGGCTACACCTTC. Translation gives CAWNVTRLDGYTF.